This TCR beta chain was identified in a study of a mutant IDH1 vaccine in newly diagnosed glioma. In the study overall: Most had both radiotherapy and temozolomide beforehand; others had only one.

Germline CDR1 is SGHTA and CDR2 is FQGNSA. Trimming took 5 bases from V and 6 from J; bases not matched to a gene: 5. CDR3 length equals 14 residues. There are a few counts of this clone. What it recognizes is unknown. Sample time point: baseline, week 1 (first vaccination visit). The treatment was: pre-vaccination baseline after standard-of-care therapy. Study-level findings and limits: It was about 95% of patients that developed vaccine-induced immune responses.

Libraries were prepared by immunoSEQ multiplex PCR; TCRdb keeps only in-frame clonotypes and omits some of them. The data hold nearly 50,000 clones, with 86% observed a single time. The sequence derives from a man aged 35-49 years with glioma. Specimen: PBMCs, collected from a glioma patient treated with radiotherapy, temozolomide or both. This chain links TRBV7-2 with TRBJ1-5; 9 bases line up with TRBD1. As DNA, the CDR3 is TGTGCCAGCAGCCCAAACAGGGGGCCTCAGCCCCAGCATTTT. Residues: CASSPNRGPQPQHF.